Below are 20 T cell receptor beta chains sequenced from a single sample in a study of OX40 agonist ivuxolimab in advanced cancers. Libraries were built with the immunoSEQ multiplex PCR assay. TCRdb carries this immuneACCESS record with in-frame sequences only. Its versions omit some clonotypes, under half of them owing to an unresolved V gene in the studies checked, with the rest unexplained. The sample has 55,000 to 80,000 clones on record, roughly 85% of them singletons. The ten top clones hold roughly 2% of the sample. The specimen comprised CD4+ or CD8+ T cells sorted from blood, sampled in a trial of the OX40 agonist ivuxolimab. Receptors were obtained from an adult with an advanced solid tumor such as melanoma, head and neck, liver or kidney cancer.

This rearrangement joins TRBV7-2 to TRBJ2-3, with D perhaps given as TRBD1 or TRBD2 (5 bases each). Trimming removed 1 base from V and 4 bases from J, with 9 bases in between. In germline, CDR1 is SGHTA, CDR2 FQGNSA. The length of the CDR3 is 14 residues. DNA for the CDR3: TGTGCCAGCAGCTTAGGGGGGTGGGCAGATACGCAGTATTTT. Its protein product is CASSLGGWADTQYF.

The chain links TRBV28 to TRBJ2-5; 9 bases are a match to TRBD1. The junction had 6 bases not matched to a gene; V was cut back by 6 bases and J by 4 bases. From germline, CDR1 is MDHEN and CDR2 SYDVKM. CDR3 length: 14 residues. CDR3 bases: TGTGCCAGCAGCCAAACAGGGGGCGGAGAGACCCAGTACTTC. This translates into CASSQTGGGETQYF.

The genes are TRBV7-3 and TRBJ1-2, with 7 bases aligning to TRBD1. Germline V lookup: CDR1 SGHTA, CDR2 FQGTGA. With V trimmed by 5 bases and J by 4 bases, 10 bases remained unmatched. The CDR3 sequence is 15 residues long. The CDR3 DNA is TGTGCCAGCAGCCAAGACCACAGGGGAGCCTATGGCTACACCTTC. Its protein is CASSQDHRGAYGYTF. Together with reference TRBV7-3 and TRBJ1-2, the CDR3 gives the full variable domain: GAGVSQTPSNKVTEKGKYVELRCDPISGHTALYWYRQSLGQGPEFLIYFQGTGAADDSGLPNDRFFAVRPEGSVSTLKIQRTERGDSAVYLCASSQDHRGAYGYTFGSGTRLTVV.

This clone was recorded only once. The chain couples TRBV6-4 to TRBJ1-2; D gene unclear. Trimming took off 2 bases at V and 4 bases at J, with 5 bases between the two ends. This CDR3 is 12 amino acids long. CDR1 MRHNA and CDR2 SNTAGT come from the germline V gene. DNA of the CDR3: TGTGCCAGCAGTGACCCCAGCTATGGCTACACCTTC. This translates into CASSDPSYGYTF.

The chain employs TRBV6-5 and TRBJ2-7; no clear D. Germline CDR1 is MNHEY and CDR2 is SVGAGI. The CDR3 runs 14 residues. The ends were cut back, 2 bases at V and 1 base at J, with 9 bases in the middle. The DNA for the CDR3 is TGTGCCAGCAGTTACAGAAGGGTTTCCTACGAGCAGTACTTC. Translation: CASSYRRVSYEQYF.

The chain couples TRBV18 to TRBJ2-1; no definite D call. V was trimmed by 3 bases and J by 6 bases, leaving 6 bases between them. There are 12 residues in the CDR3. Per the germline V gene, CDR1 is KGHSH and CDR2 is LQKENI. In DNA, the CDR3 is TGTGCCAGCTCACCCGGCGGCAATGAGCAGTTCTTC. Translating it yields CASSPGGNEQFF. The entire variable domain, with the rest obtained from reference TRBV18 and TRBJ2-1, is as follows: NAGVMQNPRHLVRRRGQEARLRCSPMKGHSHVYWYRQLPEEGLKFMVYLQKENIIDESGMPKERFSAEFPKEGPSILRIQQVVRGDSAAYFCASSPGGNEQFFGPGTRLTVL.

The V call is TRBV28, the J call TRBJ2-7; a possible D gene is TRBD2 (6 bases). The CDR3 loop spans 14 amino acids. Trimming removed 5 bases from V and 1 base from J, with 12 bases in between. Germline values: CDR1 MDHEN, CDR2 SYDVKM. This chain's CDR3 is CASSTTTSSYEQYF. CDR3 DNA sequence: TGTGCCAGCAGTACGACGACTAGTTCCTACGAGCAGTACTTC.

This chain connects TRBV2 to TRBJ2-5; TRBD1 matches at 8 bases. J lost 7 bases, V lost 5 bases, and 3 bases had no gene match. CDR1 and CDR2 (germline): SNHLY, FYNNEI. The CDR3 runs to 12 residues. CDR3 residues: CASSQGAGTQYF. The CDR3, as DNA: TGTGCCAGCAGTCAGGGGGCAGGGACCCAGTACTTC.

The rearrangement links TRBV7-8 to TRBJ1-2; D gene uncertain. This CDR3 has 13 amino acids. Germline CDR1 SGHVS, CDR2 FQNEAQ. The V end lost 1 base, the J end lost 6 bases, and 9 bases lay between the germline ends. CDR3 sequence: CASSLGPMNGYTF. CDR3 DNA: TGTGCCAGCAGCTTAGGTCCGATGAATGGCTACACCTTC.

The rearrangement joins TRBV5-1 to TRBJ1-1, with a tentative D call TRBD1 (5 bases). CDR3 length: 14 amino acids. The germline gives CDR1 SGHRS, CDR2 YFSETQ. V lost 4 bases and J 3 bases, leaving 13 bases between the germline ends. The CDR3 coding sequence is TGCGCCAGCAGCCGCGTCGGGGACGACACTGAAGCTTTCTTT. Translating it yields CASSRVGDDTEAFF.

The chain couples TRBV28 to TRBJ2-5, with 10 bases identical to TRBD1. The CDR3 extends over 14 amino acids. The V and J ends lost 5 bases and 4 bases, in that order; junction bases with no gene match: 4. Looked up from germline, CDR1 is MDHEN and CDR2 is SYDVKM. This CDR3 reads CASSVTGGAETQYF. CDR3 bases: TGTGCCAGCAGTGTGACAGGGGGCGCAGAGACCCAGTACTTC.

The sample holds one count of this clone. This chain joins TRBV28 and TRBJ2-7; TRBD1 is a possible D gene (5 bases). The CDR3 covers 17 residues. Germline V gives CDR1 MDHEN, CDR2 SYDVKM. With 3 bases removed from V and 0 bases from J, the gap between germline ends came to 18 bases. CDR3 nucleotide sequence: TGTGCCAGCAGTTTGCCCCCATTCGACAGAACCTCCTACGAGCAGTACTTC. Translation: CASSLPPFDRTSYEQYF.

The DNA of the CDR3 is TGTGCCAGCAGTCAGTGGAACACCGGGGAGCTGTTTTTT. Amino acid sequence: CASSQWNTGELFF. The V and J genes are TRBV2 and TRBJ2-2; no reliable D call. V gave up 5 bases and J gave up 1 base, with 5 bases separating them. The CDR3 length is 13 residues. Germline CDR1 and CDR2: SNHLY and FYNNEI.

This clone was seen once. The rearrangement links TRBV5-4 to TRBJ1-1; D is unresolved. The V end was cut by 0 bases, the J end by 6 bases, with 15 bases between. This CDR3 region has 15 residues. Germline V lookup: CDR1 SGHNT, CDR2 YYREEE (reference sequence). DNA of the CDR3: TGTGCCAGCAGCTTGGATCCGGGGTCGAGCGCTGAAGCTTTCTTT. This encodes CASSLDPGSSAEAFF. The variable domain in full, completed from reference TRBV5-4 and TRBJ1-1, reads ETGVTQSPTHLIKTRGQQVTLRCSSQSGHNTVSWYQQALGQGPQFIFQYYREEENGRGNFPPRFSGLQFPNYSSELNVNALELDDSALYLCASSLDPGSSAEAFFGQGTRLTVV.

V usage is TRBV7-3 and J usage is TRBJ2-2; unclear D gene. V lost 3 bases to trimming and J lost 3 bases, with 5 bases between them. Germline CDR1 reads SGHTA; CDR2 reads FQGTGA. The CDR3 has 13 residues. The CDR3 loop reads CASSFFDTGELFF. CDR3 sequence (DNA): TGTGCCAGCAGCTTTTTCGACACCGGGGAGCTGTTTTTT.

This rearrangement joins TRBV14 to TRBJ1-6; unclear D gene. Germline CDR1 is SGHDN and CDR2 is FVKESK. V dropped 5 bases and J dropped 7 bases, with 9 bases sitting between them. CDR3 size: 13 residues. The chain's CDR3 is CASSLSYNSPLHF. For the CDR3, the DNA is TGTGCCAGCAGCTTGAGCTACAATTCACCCCTCCACTTT.

The chain combines TRBV5-1 with TRBJ1-4; D possibly corresponds to TRBD1 (5 bases). Trimming pared 4 bases from V and 3 bases from J, leaving 28 bases between. This CDR3 has 20 amino acids. The V gene's germline CDR1 is SGHRS and CDR2 YFSETQ. CDR3 residues: CASSSFEGRISGTSNEKLFF. In DNA, the CDR3 is TGCGCCAGCAGCAGTTTCGAGGGACGGATATCCGGAACGTCTAATGAAAAACTGTTTTTT. Full variable domain (outside the CDR3, taken from reference TRBV5-1 and TRBJ1-4): KAGVTQTPRYLIKTRGQQVTLSCSPISGHRSVSWYQQTPGQGLQFLFEYFSETQRNKGNFPGRFSGRQFSNSRSEMNVSTLELGDSALYLCASSSFEGRISGTSNEKLFFGSGTQLSVL.

The V and J genes are TRBV4-3 and TRBJ2-7, with D perhaps matching TRBD2 (6 bases). This CDR3 is built from 15 residues. CDR1 is LGHNA and CDR2 is YSLEER in the germline V gene. The ends were cut back, 1 base at V and 6 bases at J, with 16 bases in the middle. This chain's CDR3 is CASSQVTRAVSEQYF. CDR3 in DNA: TGCGCCAGCAGCCAAGTGACTAGAGCTGTGTCCGAGCAGTACTTC.

This clone was observed a single time. The chain employs TRBV2 and TRBJ2-5; 9 bases line up with TRBD2. This CDR3 has 14 amino acids. Germline lookup yields CDR1 SNHLY and CDR2 FYNNEI. V lost 7 bases and J lost 5; bases outside the gene matches: 8. CDR3 DNA sequence: TGTGCCAGCAAAAAGGTAGCGGGAGTCGAGACCCAGTACTTC. This encodes CASKKVAGVETQYF.

On this clone: Germline is not matched at one junction end, which may reflect a read error. The V gene is TRBV19, the J gene TRBJ2-1; tentatively, D is TRBD1 or TRBD2 (6 bases each). This CDR3 comprises 17 residues. Germline CDR1 is LNHDA and CDR2 is SQIVND (reference sequence). The CDR3 DNA is TGTGCCAGTACTATAGGAGGGGGGATTAGCTCCTACAATGAGCAGTTCTTC. This gives the protein CASTIGGGISSYNEQFF.